Sequencing of this T cell receptor beta chain was carried out in a study of vaccination effects on CD4 cells after COVID-19. Profiling relied on immunoSEQ multiplex PCR, and the TCRdb table lists in-frame clones only, not all of them. This table has around 30,000 clones, about 67% appearing once. Viral peptide pool expansion of antigen-specific CD4+ T cells preceded sequencing in the ViraFEST assay. Researchers isolated CD4+ T cells once roughly ten days of culture had elapsed. Either the mRNA-1273 or the BNT162b2 vaccine was given to participants as two doses. The healthy vaccine recipients, who had no prior SARS-CoV-2 infection, showed negative nucleocapsid antibodies. A half-volume exchange with IL-2 medium occurred on days 3 and 7. Worth noting for this clone: Its antigen remains unknown.

The V gene lost 2 bases and the J gene lost 2 bases, with 13 bases spanning the gap. Looked up from germline, CDR1 is SGHRS and CDR2 is YFSETQ. The CDR3 runs to 15 residues. This material consisted of CD4+ T cells from PBMCs cultured with HCoV-NL63 spike peptides, taken after COVID-19 vaccination. The chain joins TRBV5-1 to TRBJ2-5, with a possible D match to TRBD2 (5 bases). The clonotype comes from a human donor who received a COVID-19 vaccine. The CDR3 sequence is CASSFAGLSQETQYF. CDR3 DNA: TGCGCCAGCAGCTTTGCGGGCCTTTCTCAAGAGACCCAGTACTTC.